The 23 T cell receptor beta chains listed next were all sequenced from one sample in a study of shared clonotypes between healthy human individuals. Terminally differentiated effector memory CD45RA+ cells were excluded by CCR7 positive selection of CD45RO-negative cells. The protocol was immunoSEQ multiplex PCR, while the TCRdb copy is restricted to in-frame clones and leaves out a portion. The sample yields around 2,000,000 clones, about 92% seen once. Specimen: naive CD8+ T cells from PBMCs. The receptors were sampled from a man younger than 35 in good health. Some clones in this sample may be carry-over from other donors' samples.

This chain joins TRBV5-1 and TRBJ2-1, with 9 bases fitting TRBD2. Per the germline V gene, CDR1 is SGHRS and CDR2 is YFSETQ. CDR3 length: 16 amino acids. The V segment lost 3 bases and the J segment 5 bases; nucleotides outside the gene matches: 9. CDR3 residues: CASSWKAGTSNNEQFF. The CDR3 region has the DNA TGCGCCAGCAGCTGGAAAGCCGGGACTAGCAACAATGAGCAGTTCTTC.

The chain recombines TRBV19 with TRBJ1-2; 10 nucleotides align to TRBD1. V shed 10 bases, J shed 8 bases, and the junction held 13 bases outside the gene matches. Germline-derived CDR1 and CDR2 are LNHDA and SQIVND (reference sequence). The CDR3 is 14 residues long. The CDR3 region is CATTSIGTGEGYTF. CDR3 sequence (DNA): TGTGCCACAACTAGCATCGGGACAGGGGAAGGCTACACCTTC. Looking up the rest from reference TRBV19 and TRBJ1-2 gives the full variable domain: DGGITQSPKYLFRKEGQNVTLSCEQNLNHDAMYWYRQDPGQGLRLIYYSQIVNDFQKGDIAEGYSVSREKKESFPLTVTSAQKNPTAFYLCATTSIGTGEGYTFGSGTRLTVV.

The rearrangement joins TRBV4-2 to TRBJ2-3; no definite D call. V lost 0 bases to trimming and J lost 5 bases, with 15 bases between them. The CDR3 extends over 16 amino acids. Germline CDR1 and CDR2: LGHNA and YNFKEQ. The CDR3 DNA follows: TGTGCCAGCAGCCAAGAGAAAGTTTGGGGTGAAGATACGCAGTATTTT. As protein: CASSQEKVWGEDTQYF.

The chain links TRBV28 to TRBJ2-7, with 9 bases matching TRBD1. Trimming cost V 5 bases and J 3 bases; bases outside gene matches: 11. Per the germline V gene, CDR1 is MDHEN and CDR2 is SYDVKM. This CDR3 has 16 amino acids. CDR3 DNA: TGTGCCAGCAGTACTGGGACAGGGCAACTCCTCTACGAGCAGTACTTC. This gives the protein CASSTGTGQLLYEQYF.

V usage is TRBV19 and J usage is TRBJ1-1, with D unclear. Germline loops: CDR1 LNHDA, CDR2 SQIVND (reference sequence). V was trimmed by 7 bases and J by 1 base, leaving 25 bases between them. The CDR3 is 18 residues long. The CDR3 loop reads CASTAGVFRVQPNTEAFF. The CDR3 DNA reads as TGTGCCAGTACAGCCGGTGTCTTTAGAGTACAGCCGAACACTGAAGCTTTCTTT. The full variable domain, completed using reference TRBV19 and TRBJ1-1, is DGGITQSPKYLFRKEGQNVTLSCEQNLNHDAMYWYRQDPGQGLRLIYYSQIVNDFQKGDIAEGYSVSREKKESFPLTVTSAQKNPTAFYLCASTAGVFRVQPNTEAFFGQGTRLTVV.

The chain is built from TRBV10-3 and TRBJ2-7; D perhaps matches TRBD2 (6 bases). Trimming cost V 5 bases and J 2 bases, with 13 bases left between them. Germline V lookup: CDR1 ENHRY, CDR2 SYGVKD. This CDR3 contains 14 residues. The DNA for the CDR3 is TGTGCCATCAGTCGACGGGACTCTCCCTACGAGCAGTACTTC. The encoded protein is CAISRRDSPYEQYF.

This rearrangement joins TRBV5-1 to TRBJ1-1; D not certain. The CDR3 totals 14 residues. Deletions cut 4 bases from V and 1 base from J, with 11 bases between. Per germline, CDR1 SGHRS and CDR2 YFSETQ. The chain's CDR3 is CASSLWTANTEAFF. DNA of the CDR3: TGCGCCAGCAGCCTCTGGACTGCGAACACTGAAGCTTTCTTT.

The chain uses TRBV30 and TRBJ1-5, with a tentative D call TRBD1 (6 bases). Germline lookup yields CDR1 GTSNPN and CDR2 SVGIG (reference sequence). The CDR3 extends over 14 amino acids. Trimming shortened V by 2 bases and J by 3 bases, and 11 bases separated the two germline ends. This CDR3 reads CAWSFDRYNQPQHF. In nucleotides, the CDR3 is TGTGCCTGGAGTTTCGACAGGTACAATCAGCCCCAGCATTTT.

This clone was seen only once. This sequence joins TRBV9 and TRBJ2-3; 9 positions agree with TRBD2. Germline CDR1 SGDLS, CDR2 YYNGEE. Unmatched junction bases numbered 7, after V lost 0 bases and J lost 2 bases. This CDR3 is built from 17 residues. The CDR3 here is CASSVDGGRALTDTQYF. The CDR3 DNA sequence: TGTGCCAGCAGCGTAGACGGCGGGAGGGCCCTCACAGATACGCAGTATTTT.

The chain couples TRBV5-4 to TRBJ2-3; TRBD2 might be the D (6 bases). This CDR3 is built from 16 residues. Germline V gene data show CDR1 as SGHNT and CDR2 as YYREEE (reference sequence). V dropped 5 bases and J dropped 3 bases, with 19 bases sitting between them. CDR3 protein: CASRPGTVGGTDTQYF. CDR3 coding DNA: TGTGCCAGCAGGCCCGGGACCGTGGGAGGAACAGATACGCAGTATTTT.

The rearrangement uses TRBV23-1 and TRBJ1-1, with a tentative D call TRBD1 (6 bases). TRBV23-1 is an ORF, and what it does is uncertain. V lost 0 bases to trimming and J lost 4 bases, with 24 bases between them. The CDR3 loop spans 19 amino acids. CDR3: CASSQSVGGEKGQRTEAFF. In DNA, the CDR3 is TGCGCCAGCAGTCAATCGGTTGGGGGCGAGAAAGGACAGCGCACTGAAGCTTTCTTT.

The chain employs TRBV19 and TRBJ2-5; D may be TRBD2 (6 bases). Deletions cut 6 bases from V and 5 bases from J, with 7 bases between. The CDR3 is made up of 11 amino acids. Germline V gene data show CDR1 as LNHDA and CDR2 as SQIVND (reference sequence). CDR3 nucleotides: TGTGCCAGTAGGGGGAGGGAGACCCAGTACTTC. Translating it yields CASRGRETQYF.

The gene calls are TRBV25-1 and TRBJ2-1; 10 bases are a match to TRBD2. CDR3 length equals 18 residues. The germline V gene has CDR1 MGHDK and CDR2 SYGVNS. Unmatched junction bases numbered 14, after V lost 5 bases and J lost 4 bases. The CDR3 sequence is CASSKSPRTSGKYNEQFF. DNA for the CDR3: TGTGCCAGCAGTAAAAGTCCAAGGACTAGCGGAAAATACAATGAGCAGTTCTTC. The full variable domain, completed using reference TRBV25-1 and TRBJ2-1, is EADIYQTPRYLVIGTGKKITLECSQTMGHDKMYWYQQDPGMELHLIHYSYGVNSTEKGDLSSESTVSRIRTEHFPLTLESARPSHTSQYLCASSKSPRTSGKYNEQFFGPGTRLTVL.

This sequence joins TRBV4-1 and TRBJ2-7; the match to TRBD1 covers 8 bases. There are 14 residues in the CDR3. Germline V CDR1 and CDR2: MGHRA, YSYEKL. V shed 4 bases, J shed 9 bases, and the junction held 11 bases outside the gene matches. The CDR3 reads CASSPGQVYGGQYF. For the CDR3, the DNA is TGCGCCAGCAGCCCGGGACAGGTCTACGGCGGGCAGTACTTC.

This clone has only one observation. The genes are TRBV2 and TRBJ2-3; no reliable D call. The CDR3 has 13 residues. The germline CDR1 and CDR2 sequences are SNHLY and FYNNEI. Between the trimmed V and J ends, which lost 4 bases and 2 bases, there was a span of 7 bases. CDR3 sequence reads: CASSGIFTDTQYF. CDR3 nucleotides: TGTGCCAGCAGTGGTATCTTCACAGATACGCAGTATTTT.

The chain links TRBV7-8 to TRBJ2-7; 7 nucleotides agree with TRBD2. The CDR3 length is 15 residues. V lost 1 base, J lost 0 bases, and 3 bases stayed unmatched. The germline V gene has CDR1 SGHVS and CDR2 FQNEAQ. The CDR3 nucleotides read TGTGCCAGCAGCTTAGGCCTAGCGGTCTCCTACGAGCAGTACTTC. Encoded protein: CASSLGLAVSYEQYF.

Turning to this clone: The same CDR3 is also encoded by other DNA sequences in this sample. The J gene is TRBJ2-2, the V gene TRBV27, with D unresolved. V was pared by 5 bases and J by 5 bases, with 6 bases between. The CDR3 runs 12 residues. The germline CDR1 and CDR2 sequences are MNHEY and SMNVEV (reference sequence). The CDR3 sequence: CASSPLTGELFF. As DNA, the CDR3 is TGTGCCAGCAGTCCTTTAACCGGGGAGCTGTTTTTT.

A single count supports this clone. V usage is TRBV6-5 and J usage is TRBJ2-7; 8 bases agree with TRBD1. The V and J ends lost 5 bases and 3 bases, in that order; junction bases with no gene match: 6. Germline-derived CDR1 and CDR2 are MNHEY and SVGAGI. The CDR3 has 14 residues. The CDR3 here is CASSPRGLGYEQYF. The CDR3 DNA reads TGTGCCAGCAGTCCCAGGGGGCTTGGCTACGAGCAGTACTTC.

The chain joins TRBV4-3 to TRBJ2-3; D is uncertain. Trimming pared 0 bases from V and 5 bases from J, leaving 18 bases between. The germline V gene has CDR1 LGHNA and CDR2 YSLEER. The CDR3 is 17 residues long. CDR3 region: CASSQDMRGPHLDTQYF. The DNA for the CDR3 is TGCGCCAGCAGCCAAGATATGCGAGGCCCCCACTTAGATACGCAGTATTTT.

The chain carries TRBV9 and TRBJ2-2; D is perhaps TRBD1 (5 bases). Germline CDR1 SGDLS, CDR2 YYNGEE. This CDR3 comprises 14 residues. Deletions cut 1 base from V and 4 bases from J, with 8 bases between. Here the CDR3 DNA reads TGTGCCAGCAGCGTACCAAGGGGCACCGGGGAGCTGTTTTTT. Protein: CASSVPRGTGELFF.

The genes are TRBV28 and TRBJ1-2; no reliable D call. Germline CDR1 is MDHEN and CDR2 is SYDVKM. With 2 bases removed from V and 5 bases from J, the gap between germline ends came to 18 bases. The CDR3 consists of 16 residues. CDR3 in DNA: TGTGCCAGCAGTTTAAGAGTGGGCCACCTTCGGTATGGCTACACCTTC. Translation: CASSLRVGHLRYGYTF.

The V gene is TRBV28, the J gene TRBJ2-3; 9 bases align to TRBD2. This CDR3 is 17 amino acids long. CDR1 MDHEN and CDR2 SYDVKM come from the germline V gene. J was trimmed by 6 bases and V by 4 bases; bases with no gene match: 14. The CDR3 DNA is TGTGCCAGCAGTTCGATATTAGCGGGAGACGAGTGGGATACGCAGTATTTT. This codes for CASSSILAGDEWDTQYF.

The chain uses TRBV29-1 and TRBJ1-1, with D uncertain. The V gene's germline CDR1 is SQVTM and CDR2 ANQGSEA. V was shortened by 8 bases and J by 4 bases, with 17 bases between the two germline ends. The CDR3 totals 13 residues. Here the CDR3 DNA reads TGCAGCCCCGGACGGGAGACTAGCACTGAAGCTTTCTTT. It yields the protein CSPGRETSTEAFF.